The present T cell receptor beta chain was sequenced within a study of blood T cell repertoires in COVID-19. As for the study in general: COVID-19 samples collected from the United States, Italy and Spain covered acute and convalescent phases. From T cells, B-cell-depleted T cells, or PBMCs came the material, which was cDNA or gDNA.

Profiling relied on immunoSEQ multiplex PCR, and the TCRdb table lists in-frame clones only, not all of them. Of roughly 700,000 clones in the sample, 85% to 90% are singletons; the top ten hold roughly 0.25%. V was cut by 6 bases and J by 4 bases, with 12 bases left in between. CDR1 is SNHLY and CDR2 is FYNNEI in the germline V gene. The CDR3 runs 14 residues. The genes are TRBV2 and TRBJ2-2, with D possibly matching TRBD2 (5 bases). This sequence originates from a woman aged 18-35 years with acute or convalescent COVID-19. Input material: peripheral blood. The CDR3 DNA is TGTGCCAGCAGACTGCTAGCTGGCACCGGGGAGCTGTTTTTT. Residues: CASRLLAGTGELFF.